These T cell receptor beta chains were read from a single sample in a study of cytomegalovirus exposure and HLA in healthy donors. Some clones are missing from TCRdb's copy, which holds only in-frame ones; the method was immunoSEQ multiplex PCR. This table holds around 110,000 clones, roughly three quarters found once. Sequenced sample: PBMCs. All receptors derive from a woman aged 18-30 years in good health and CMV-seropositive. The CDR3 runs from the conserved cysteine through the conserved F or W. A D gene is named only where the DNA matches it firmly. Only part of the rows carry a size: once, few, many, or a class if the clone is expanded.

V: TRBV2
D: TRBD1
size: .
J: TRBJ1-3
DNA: TGTGCCAGCAGCTACAGGGGCGGAAACACCATATATTTT
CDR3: CASSYRGGNTIYF

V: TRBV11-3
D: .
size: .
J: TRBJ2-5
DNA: TGTGCCAGCACGCGCGGGGAAGTGCAACAAGAGACCCAGTACTTC
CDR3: CASTRGEVQQETQYF

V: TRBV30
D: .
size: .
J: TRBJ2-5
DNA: TGTGCCTGGAGTGTACTCTGGTCGCAGACCCAGTACTTC
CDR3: CAWSVLWSQTQYF

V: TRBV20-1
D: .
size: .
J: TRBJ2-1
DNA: TGCAGTGCTAGAGGGGGGCCTGAGCAGTTCTTC
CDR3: CSARGGPEQFF

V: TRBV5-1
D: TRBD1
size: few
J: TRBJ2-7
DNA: TGCGCCAGCAGCCCCCGACAGGGCTACGAGCAGTACTTC
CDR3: CASSPRQGYEQYF

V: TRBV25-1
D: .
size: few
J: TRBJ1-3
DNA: TGTGCCAGCAGTCGGGGCGGGGGGACCATATATTTT
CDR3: CASSRGGGTIYF

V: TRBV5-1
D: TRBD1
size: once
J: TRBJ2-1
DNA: TGCGCCAGCAGCTTGACCCCCCGGGACAGGGGCTACAATGAGCAGTTCTTC
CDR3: CASSLTPRDRGYNEQFF

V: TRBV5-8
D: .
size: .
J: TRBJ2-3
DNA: TGTGCCAGCAGCTTGCGGGGTGCTAGCACAGATACGCAGTATTTT
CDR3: CASSLRGASTDTQYF

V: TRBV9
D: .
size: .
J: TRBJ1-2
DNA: TGTGCCAGCAAGCGGCCCGGGCTAGGGGGCTACACCTTC
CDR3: CASKRPGLGGYTF

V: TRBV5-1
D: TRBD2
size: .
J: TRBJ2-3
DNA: TGCGCCAGCAGCCGGAAGGCCAGCGGGAATGCAGATACGCAGTATTTT
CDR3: CASSRKASGNADTQYF

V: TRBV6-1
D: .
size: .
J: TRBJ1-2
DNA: TGTGCCAGCAGTGTCGGACAGTGGTATGGCTACACCTTC
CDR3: CASSVGQWYGYTF

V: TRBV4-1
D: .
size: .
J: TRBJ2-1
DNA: TGCGCCAGCAGCCAAGAACTGGGGGCATTTTCCTACAATGAGCAGTTCTTC
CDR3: CASSQELGAFSYNEQFF

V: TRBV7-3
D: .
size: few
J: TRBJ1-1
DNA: TGTGCCAGCAGCTCCGACAGGAACACTGAAGCTTTCTTT
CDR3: CASSSDRNTEAFF

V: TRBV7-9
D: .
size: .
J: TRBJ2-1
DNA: TGTGCCAGCATCCGAGCTAGCTCCTACAATGAGCAGTTCTTC
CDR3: CASIRASSYNEQFF

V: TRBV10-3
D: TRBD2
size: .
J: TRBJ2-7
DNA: TGTGCCATCAGTGAGTCGGGGACTAGCGCGACCTACGAGCAGTACTTC
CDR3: CAISESGTSATYEQYF

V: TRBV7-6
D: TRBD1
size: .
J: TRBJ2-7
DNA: TGTGCCAGCAGCTTAGGCGACAAGGGGGCTTACGAGCAGTACTTC
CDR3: CASSLGDKGAYEQYF

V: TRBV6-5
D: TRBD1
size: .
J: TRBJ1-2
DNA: TGTGCCAGCAGTAGGACAGGGCATGGCTACACCTTC
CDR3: CASSRTGHGYTF

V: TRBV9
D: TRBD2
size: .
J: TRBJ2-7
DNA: TGTGCCAGCAGCGTAGGCCGGACTAGCGGCCTGGTCGAGCAGTACTTC
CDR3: CASSVGRTSGLVEQYF

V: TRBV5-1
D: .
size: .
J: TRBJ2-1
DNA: TGCGCCAGCAGCTTAACTAAACGTTTCTACAATGAGCAGTTCTTC
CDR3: CASSLTKRFYNEQFF

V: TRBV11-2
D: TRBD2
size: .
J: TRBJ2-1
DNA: TGTGCCAGCAGCTTAGGGTCGCCTAGCGGGAGCGATGAGCAGTTCTTC
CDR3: CASSLGSPSGSDEQFF

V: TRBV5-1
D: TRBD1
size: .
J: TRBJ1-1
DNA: TGCGCCAGCAGCTGGGACAGGGTGACTGTAACTGAAGCTTTCTTT
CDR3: CASSWDRVTVTEAFF

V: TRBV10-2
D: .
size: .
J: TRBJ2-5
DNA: TGCGCCAGCAGTCCGACAATCCAAGAGACCCAGTACTTC
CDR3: CASSPTIQETQYF

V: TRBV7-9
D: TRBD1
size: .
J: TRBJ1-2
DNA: TGTGCCAGCAGCCGGCCCGGACAGGGTGCTAACTATGGCTACACCTTC
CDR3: CASSRPGQGANYGYTF

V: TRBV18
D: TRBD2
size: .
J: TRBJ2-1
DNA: TGTGCCAGCTCACCTGGGACTAGGGAGCAGTTCTTC
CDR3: CASSPGTREQFF

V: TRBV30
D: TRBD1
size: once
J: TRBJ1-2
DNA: TGTGCCTGGAGTCGGGACAGGGGCTATGGCTACACCTTC
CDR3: CAWSRDRGYGYTF

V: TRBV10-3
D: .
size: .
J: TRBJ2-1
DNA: TGTGCCATCAGTGAAGGGGGAGGGGATGAGCAGTTCTTC
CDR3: CAISEGGGDEQFF

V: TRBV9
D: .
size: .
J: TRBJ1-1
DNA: TGTGCCAGCAGCGTAGGAGGTGTGAGGAAAAAGAACACTGAAGCTTTCTTT
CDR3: CASSVGGVRKKNTEAFF

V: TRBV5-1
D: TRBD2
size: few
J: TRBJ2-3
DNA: TGCGCCAGCAGCTTGGCCGTTGGAGCGGGAGCCCCAGATACGCAGTATTTT
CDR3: CASSLAVGAGAPDTQYF

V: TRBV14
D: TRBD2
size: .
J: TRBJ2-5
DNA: TGTGCCAGCGGCCAGGAGCGGGAGGAAGAGACCCAGTACTTC
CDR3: CASGQEREEETQYF

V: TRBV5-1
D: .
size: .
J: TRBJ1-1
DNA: TGCGCCAGCAGCTTGCCAGGGAACACTGAAGCTTTCTTT
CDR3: CASSLPGNTEAFF

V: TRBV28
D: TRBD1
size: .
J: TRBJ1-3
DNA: TGTGCCAGCGGACAGGCGGCAGGGGTCACCATATATTTT
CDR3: CASGQAAGVTIYF

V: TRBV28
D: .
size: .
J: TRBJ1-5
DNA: TGTGCCAGCAGTTTTGTCAATTGGGTGCAGGCGTACGGGCCCCAGCATTTT
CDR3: CASSFVNWVQAYGPQHF

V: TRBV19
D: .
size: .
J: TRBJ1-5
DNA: TGTGCCAGTAGTATTCAAATCCCGCGTCAGCCCCAGCATTTT
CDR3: CASSIQIPRQPQHF

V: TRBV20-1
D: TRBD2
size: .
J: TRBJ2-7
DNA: TGCAGTGCAGTTCGAGCGGGAGTGTCGTACTTC
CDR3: CSAVRAGVSYF

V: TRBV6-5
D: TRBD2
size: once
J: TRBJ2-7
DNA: TGTGCCAGCAGTTACTCGGCAAGCGGGAGGTTCTACGAGCAGTACTTC
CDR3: CASSYSASGRFYEQYF

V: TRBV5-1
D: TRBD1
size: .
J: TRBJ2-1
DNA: TGCGCCAGCAGCCTGGACAGGGCCGGTGAGCAGTTCTTC
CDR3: CASSLDRAGEQFF

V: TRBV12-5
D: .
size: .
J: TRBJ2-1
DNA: TGTGCTAGTGGCGGAGGGAGTCGTGAATACAATGAGCAGTTCTTC
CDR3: CASGGGSREYNEQFF

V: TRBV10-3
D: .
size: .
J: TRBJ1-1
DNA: TGTGCCATCAGTCAGGGGTCCAACACTGAAGCTTTCTTT
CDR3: CAISQGSNTEAFF

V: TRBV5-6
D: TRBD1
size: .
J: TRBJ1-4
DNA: TGTGCCAGCAGCCTGCCCGGGACAGGGATTGAAAAACTGTTTTTT
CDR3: CASSLPGTGIEKLFF

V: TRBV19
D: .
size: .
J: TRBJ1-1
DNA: TGTGCCAGTAGTACAACCGGAGGGTGGGCTGAAGCTTTCTTT
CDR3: CASSTTGGWAEAFF

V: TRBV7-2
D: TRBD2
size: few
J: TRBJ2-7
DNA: TGTGCCAGCAGCTGGACCGGGACTAGCGGATCCTACGAGCAGTACTTC
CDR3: CASSWTGTSGSYEQYF